Listed below are T cell receptor beta chains from one sample, sequenced in a study of T cell responses to AZD1222 COVID-19 vaccine. The protocol was immunoSEQ multiplex PCR, while the TCRdb copy is restricted to in-frame clones and leaves out a portion. The data contain 100,000 to 150,000 clones, around 89% of them seen just once; the ten biggest clones take up 11%. The source was peripheral blood, collected on day 0 of MenACWY control vaccination. Receptor source: an adult in good health. Both conserved end residues are trimmed from each CDR3.

j_gene,v_gene,CDR3aa
TRBJ1-1,TRBV27,ASSLWTNTEAF
TRBJ2-7,TRBV2,ASSEDAFRYEQY
TRBJ2-5,TRBV30,AWREKETQY
TRBJ2-3,TRBV20-1,SAGMQGTQY
TRBJ2-1,TRBV2,ASTTRRDDEQF
TRBJ1-3,TRBV18,ASSPLQGSGNTIY
TRBJ1-1,TRBV11-2,ASSLIWGTEAF
TRBJ1-1,TRBV19,ASSMGQANTEAF
TRBJ2-7,TRBV3-1/TRBV3-2,ASSHPLQGPYEQY
TRBJ2-1,TRBV7-9,ASSPTTAETRDEQF
TRBJ1-4,TRBV6-5,ASSFSTGYQEKLF
TRBJ2-2,TRBV5-1,ASRPTSGSTTGELF
TRBJ2-1,TRBV13,ASSPGNEQF
TRBJ2-3,TRBV12-3/TRBV12-4,ASSFTGTDTQY
TRBJ2-7,TRBV20-1,SAHSSYEQY
TRBJ2-1,TRBV29-1,SVEGRDSYNEQF
TRBJ1-5,TRBV3-1/TRBV3-2,ASSQGGRTNQPQH
TRBJ1-1,TRBV7-2,ASSLGGGGVTEAF
TRBJ1-5,TRBV7-2,ASSSGTAQPQH
TRBJ2-7,TRBV6-2/TRBV6-3,ASSGLGRSYEQY
TRBJ1-1,TRBV28,ASSATGRAF
TRBJ2-1,TRBV18,ASSGNLAGVFNEQF
TRBJ1-1,TRBV5-8,ASSYSPNTEAF
TRBJ1-2,TRBV5-1,ASSLMDRAPYGYT
TRBJ1-4,TRBV11-3,ASSFDLGPTGSGEKLF
TRBJ2-7,TRBV7-3,ASSMTGPRSEQY
TRBJ1-1,TRBV5-1,ASSTGQGEVGTEAF
TRBJ2-7,TRBV5-1,ASSPRGQGSYEQY
TRBJ2-2,TRBV4-2,ASSPQPIGVGTGELF
TRBJ1-1,TRBV11-2,ASSLAGTGTGGLAEAF
TRBJ1-2,TRBV6-6,ASSFLSGTGYGYT